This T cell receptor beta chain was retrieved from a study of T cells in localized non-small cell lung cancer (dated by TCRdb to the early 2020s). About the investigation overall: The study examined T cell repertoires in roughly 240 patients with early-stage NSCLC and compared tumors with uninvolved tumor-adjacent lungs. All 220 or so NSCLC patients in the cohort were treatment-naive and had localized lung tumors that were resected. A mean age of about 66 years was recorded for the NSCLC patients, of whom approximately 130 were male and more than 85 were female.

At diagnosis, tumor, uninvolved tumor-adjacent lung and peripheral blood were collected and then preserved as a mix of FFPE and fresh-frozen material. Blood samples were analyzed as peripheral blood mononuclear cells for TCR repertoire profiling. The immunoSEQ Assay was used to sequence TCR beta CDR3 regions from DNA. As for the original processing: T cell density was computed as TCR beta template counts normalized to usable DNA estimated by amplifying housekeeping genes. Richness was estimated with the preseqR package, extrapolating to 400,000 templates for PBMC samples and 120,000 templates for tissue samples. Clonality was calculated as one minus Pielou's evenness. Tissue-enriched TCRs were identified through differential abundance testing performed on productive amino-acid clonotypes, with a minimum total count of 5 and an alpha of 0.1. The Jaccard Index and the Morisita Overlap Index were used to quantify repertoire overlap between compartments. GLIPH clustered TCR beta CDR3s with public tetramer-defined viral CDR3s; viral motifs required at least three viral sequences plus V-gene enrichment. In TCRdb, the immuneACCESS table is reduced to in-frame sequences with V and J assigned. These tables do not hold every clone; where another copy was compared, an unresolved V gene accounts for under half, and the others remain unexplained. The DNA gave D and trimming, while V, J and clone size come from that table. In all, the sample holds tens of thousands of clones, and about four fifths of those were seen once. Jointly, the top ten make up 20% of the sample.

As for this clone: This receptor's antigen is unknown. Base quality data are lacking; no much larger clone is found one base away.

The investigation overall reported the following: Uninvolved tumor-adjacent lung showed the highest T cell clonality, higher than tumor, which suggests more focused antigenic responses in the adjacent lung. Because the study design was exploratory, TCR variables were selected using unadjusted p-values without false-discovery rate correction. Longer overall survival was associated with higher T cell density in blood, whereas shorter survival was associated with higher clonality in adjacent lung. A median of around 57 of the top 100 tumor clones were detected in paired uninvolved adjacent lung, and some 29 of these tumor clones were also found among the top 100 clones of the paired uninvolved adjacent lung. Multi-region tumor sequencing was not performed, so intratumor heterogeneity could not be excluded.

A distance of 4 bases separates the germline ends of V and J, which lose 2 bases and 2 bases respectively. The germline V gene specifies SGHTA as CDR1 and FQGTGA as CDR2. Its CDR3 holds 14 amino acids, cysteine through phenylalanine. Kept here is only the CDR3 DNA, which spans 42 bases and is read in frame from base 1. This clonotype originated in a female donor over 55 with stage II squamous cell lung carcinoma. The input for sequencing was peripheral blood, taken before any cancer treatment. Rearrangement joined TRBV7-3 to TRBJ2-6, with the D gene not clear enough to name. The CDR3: CASSLSPGANVLTF. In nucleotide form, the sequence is TGTGCCAGCAGCTTATCCCCTGGGGCCAACGTCCTGACTTTC.